This T cell receptor beta chain was recovered during a study of blood T cell repertoires in COVID-19. Study summary: Collection of acute and convalescent COVID-19 samples took place in the United States, Italy and Spain.

In the source study's methods: How many nucleated cells were present was estimated from reference gene primer amplification. Only in-frame clones appear in the TCRdb table, and some are missing; sequencing was by immunoSEQ multiplex PCR. The DNA gave D and trimming, while V, J and clone size come from that table. Among 150,000 to 200,000 clones, about 90% were seen once, and the ten largest hold approximately 11%. Seattle's enrolled individuals joined amid active infection and were then monitored longitudinally. The V gene lost 4 bases and the J gene lost 7 bases, with 14 bases spanning the gap. Germline CDR1 is SEHNR and CDR2 is FQNEAQ (reference sequence). The length of the CDR3 is 14 residues.

The chain couples TRBV7-9 to TRBJ2-1, with D possibly being TRBD2 (6 bases). The sequenced sample consisted of peripheral blood. This receptor was taken from a woman aged 55-70 years with COVID-19, enrolled during active disease. CDR3 protein: CASSSTGRDNEQFF. CDR3 coding DNA: TGTGCCAGCAGCTCTACCGGGAGAGATAATGAGCAGTTCTTC.